This section outlines one T cell receptor beta chain sequence together with its context. Participants came from roughly 24 US areas, aged about 18 to 89 years. Assay: immunoSEQ multiplex PCR; the TCRdb copy retains only in-frame clones and omits some. The profile shows about 210,000 clones, about 88% of them singletons. The source of the sample is a study of blood T cell repertoires in COVID-19. Study-level information: The recovered donors of Cohort 3 showed two negative PCRs, clearance, or symptom resolution. Both acute and convalescent COVID-19 samples were obtained from the United States, Italy and Spain.

From germline, CDR1 is SGHNT and CDR2 YENEEA. Unmatched junction bases numbered 12, after V lost 5 bases and J lost 0 bases. The CDR3 has 20 residues. Input material: PBMCs or T cells enriched from blood (not recorded which). The source is a woman aged 40-49 years in a cohort exposed to, infected with or recovered from COVID-19 (not recorded which). The chain combines TRBV11-3 with TRBJ2-1; 14 bases match TRBD2. The CDR3 DNA is TGTGCCAGCAGCCATACCCGACTAGCGGGGGGGCAAGGCTCCTACAATGAGCAGTTCTTC. It translates to CASSHTRLAGGQGSYNEQFF.